This T cell receptor beta chain was captured by sequencing in a study of T cells expressing NK-cell markers. The CDR3 is 14 residues long. The germline gives CDR1 SGHTA, CDR2 FQGNSA. TCRdb processed the 5' RACE reads again and assigns one entry to each CDR3 protein, with no DNA. The specimen's table records about 540,000 distinct CDR3 sequences. The source material was blood T cells: a sorted CD56 or NKG2C T cell subset, CD4+ or CD8+ T cells, or bulk PBMC T cells (not recorded which). This TCR was recovered from a man aged 18-30 years in good health. The chain has TRBV7-2 and TRBJ1-3; TCRdb returns TRBD1, unconfirmable since there is no DNA. CDR3 loop: CASRRAGGGNTIYF.